This TCR beta chain is from a study of beta chain features in type 1 diabetes. Study outcomes and limitations: The question of HLA type influencing TCRB rearrangement was one that remained unresolved here. In every one of the four CD4+ subsets, TCRB CDR3s were moderately but significantly shorter in Type 1 diabetes patients. The naive, central memory and Treg TCRB repertoires of patients appeared to be more similar to one another than those of healthy donors.

The study reverse transcribed the entire isolated RNA, so it sequenced expressed TCRB transcripts. Repertoires were generated with immunoSEQ multiplex PCR, while TCRdb's copy carries only in-frame clones and drops some. Counted here are approximately 38,000 clones, 50% to 75% occurring once; the ten biggest clones make up roughly 2%. The CDR3 loop spans 15 amino acids. Per germline, CDR1 SGHNT and CDR2 YYREEE (reference sequence). After removal of 3 bases from V and 1 base from J, the junction contained 4 bases not matched to a gene. Note on this clone: The antigen remains undetermined.

The source of this sequence is a woman aged 25 to 39 in good health. Input material: Tregs from blood. V usage is TRBV5-4 and J usage is TRBJ2-7; 10 bases are a match to TRBD1. The CDR3 DNA sequence: TGTGCCAGCAGCTCCCGGGACAGGGGTTCCTACGAGCAGTACTTC. It translates to CASSSRDRGSYEQYF.